These 3 T cell receptor beta chains came from one sample sequenced in a study of cytomegalovirus exposure and HLA in healthy donors. PCR amplification relied on 60 Vbeta primers (plus 13 Jbeta primers). Profiling relied on immunoSEQ multiplex PCR, and the TCRdb table lists in-frame clones only, not all of them. The table includes roughly 100,000 clones, 65% to 80% detected once. The sample consisted of PBMCs. Source of these receptors: a woman aged 18-29 years in good health and CMV-seropositive.

V is TRBV4-2 and J is TRBJ2-6, with D possibly matching TRBD2 (5 bases). Trimming left V 0 bases short and J 4 bases short, with 10 bases between. Germline values: CDR1 LGHNA, CDR2 YNFKEQ. The CDR3 is 16 amino acids. The CDR3 DNA sequence: TGTGCCAGCAGCCAAGATGAGGGAACCGGGGCCAACGTCCTGACTTTC. Amino acids: CASSQDEGTGANVLTF.

This clone has a single count. The V and J genes are TRBV2 and TRBJ1-5; 9 nucleotides align to TRBD1. CDR3 length: 14 residues. CDR1 SNHLY and CDR2 FYNNEI come from the germline V gene. V trimming: 0 bases; J trimming: 9 bases; junction bases outside the gene matches: 3. The CDR3 DNA reads as TGTGCCAGCAGTGAAGCGACAGGGGGACTGCCCCAGCATTTT. Its protein product is CASSEATGGLPQHF.

About this clone: The same CDR3 is also encoded by other DNA sequences in this sample. The chain recombines TRBV6-5 with TRBJ1-3, with D perhaps TRBD1 (6 bases). Germline assignment: CDR1 MNHEY and CDR2 SVGAGI. The CDR3 extends over 15 amino acids. V was clipped by 0 bases and J by 0 bases, with 6 bases between them. Written as DNA, the CDR3 is TGTGCCAGCAGTTACTCGACAGGCTCTGGAAACACCATATATTTT. Amino acids: CASSYSTGSGNTIYF.